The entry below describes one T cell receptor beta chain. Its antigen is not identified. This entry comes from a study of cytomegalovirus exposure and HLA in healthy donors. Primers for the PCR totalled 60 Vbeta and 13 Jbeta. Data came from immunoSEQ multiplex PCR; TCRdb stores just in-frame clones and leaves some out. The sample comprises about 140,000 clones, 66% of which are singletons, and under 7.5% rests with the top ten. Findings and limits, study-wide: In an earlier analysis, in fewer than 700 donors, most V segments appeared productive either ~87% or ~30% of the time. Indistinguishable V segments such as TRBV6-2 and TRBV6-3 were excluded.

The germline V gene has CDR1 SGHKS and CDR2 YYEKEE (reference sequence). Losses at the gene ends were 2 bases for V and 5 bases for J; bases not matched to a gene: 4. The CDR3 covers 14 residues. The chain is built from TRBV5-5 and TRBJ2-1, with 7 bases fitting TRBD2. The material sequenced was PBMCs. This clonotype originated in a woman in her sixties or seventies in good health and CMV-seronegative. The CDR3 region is CASSFGTMNNEQFF. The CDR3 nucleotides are TGTGCCAGCAGCTTCGGGACTATGAACAATGAGCAGTTCTTC.